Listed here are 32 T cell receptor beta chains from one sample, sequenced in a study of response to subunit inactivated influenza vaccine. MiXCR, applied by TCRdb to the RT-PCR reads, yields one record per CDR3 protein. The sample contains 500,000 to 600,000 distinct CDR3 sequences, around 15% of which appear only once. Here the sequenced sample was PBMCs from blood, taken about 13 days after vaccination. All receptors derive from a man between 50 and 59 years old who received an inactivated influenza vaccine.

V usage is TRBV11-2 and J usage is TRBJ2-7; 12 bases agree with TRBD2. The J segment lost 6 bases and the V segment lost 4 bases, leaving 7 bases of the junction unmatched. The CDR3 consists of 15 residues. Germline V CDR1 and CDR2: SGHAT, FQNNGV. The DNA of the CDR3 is TGTGCCAGCAGCTCCCTAGCGGGAGGGCCTTTCGAGCAGTACTTC. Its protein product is CASSSLAGGPFEQYF.

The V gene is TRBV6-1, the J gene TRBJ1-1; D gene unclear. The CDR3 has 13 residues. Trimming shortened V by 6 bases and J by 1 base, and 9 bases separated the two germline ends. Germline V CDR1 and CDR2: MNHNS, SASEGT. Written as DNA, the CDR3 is TGTGCCAGCAGCGTGCACCGGAACACTGAAGCTTTCTTT. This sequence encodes CASSVHRNTEAFF.

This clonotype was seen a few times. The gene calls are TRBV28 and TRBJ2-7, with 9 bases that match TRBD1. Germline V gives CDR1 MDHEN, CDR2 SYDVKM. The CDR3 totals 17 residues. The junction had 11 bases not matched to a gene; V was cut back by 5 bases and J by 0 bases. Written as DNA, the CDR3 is TGTGCCAGCAGTCTAATTAGCGGACAGGGGAGCTCCTACGAGCAGTACTTC. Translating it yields CASSLISGQGSSYEQYF. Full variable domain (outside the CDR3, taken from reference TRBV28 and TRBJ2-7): DVKVTQSSRYLVKRTGEKVFLECVQDMDHENMFWYRQDPGLGLRLIYFSYDVKMKEKGDIPEGYSVSREKKERFSLILESASTNQTSMYLCASSLISGQGSSYEQYFGPGTRLTVT.

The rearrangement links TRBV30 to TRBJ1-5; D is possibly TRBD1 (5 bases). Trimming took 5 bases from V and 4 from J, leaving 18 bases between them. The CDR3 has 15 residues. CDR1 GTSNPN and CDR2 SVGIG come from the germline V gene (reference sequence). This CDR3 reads CAWSPKGRGNQPQHF. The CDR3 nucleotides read TGTGCCTGGTCTCCAAAGGGGAGGGGAAATCAGCCCCAGCATTTT.

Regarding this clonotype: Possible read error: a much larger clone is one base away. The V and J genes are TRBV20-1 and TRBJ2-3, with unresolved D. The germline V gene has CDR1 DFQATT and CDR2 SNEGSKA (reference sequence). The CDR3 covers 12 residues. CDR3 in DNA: TGCAGTGCTATGGGGAACACAGATCCGCAGTATTTT. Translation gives CSAMGNTDPQYF.

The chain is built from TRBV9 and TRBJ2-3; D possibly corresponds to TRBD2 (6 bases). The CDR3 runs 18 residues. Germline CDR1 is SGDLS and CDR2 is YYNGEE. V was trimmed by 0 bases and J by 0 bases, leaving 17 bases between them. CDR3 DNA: TGTGCCAGCAGCGTAGGTCCGGGAACTAGCCTAAGCACAGATACGCAGTATTTT. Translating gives CASSVGPGTSLSTDTQYF.

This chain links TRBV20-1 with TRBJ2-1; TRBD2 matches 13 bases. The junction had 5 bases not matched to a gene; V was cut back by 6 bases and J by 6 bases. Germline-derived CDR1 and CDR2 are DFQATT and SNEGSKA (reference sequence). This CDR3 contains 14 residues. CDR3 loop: CSARTSGSGNEQFF. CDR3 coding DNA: TGCAGTGCAAGGACTAGCGGGAGTGGCAATGAGCAGTTCTTC.

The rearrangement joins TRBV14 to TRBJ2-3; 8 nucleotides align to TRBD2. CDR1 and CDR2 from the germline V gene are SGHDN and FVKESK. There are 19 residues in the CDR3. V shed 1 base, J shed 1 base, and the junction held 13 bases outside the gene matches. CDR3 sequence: CASSQALGRARGGTDTQYF. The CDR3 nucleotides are TGTGCCAGCAGCCAAGCGCTCGGGAGGGCGAGGGGCGGCACAGATACGCAGTATTTT.

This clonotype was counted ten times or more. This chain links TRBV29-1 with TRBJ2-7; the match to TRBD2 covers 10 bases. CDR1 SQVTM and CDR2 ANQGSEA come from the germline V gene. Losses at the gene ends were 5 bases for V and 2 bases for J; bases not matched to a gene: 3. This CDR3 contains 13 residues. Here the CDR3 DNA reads TGCAGCGTTCGGCTAGCGGGGGCCTACGAGCAGTACTTC. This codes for CSVRLAGAYEQYF.

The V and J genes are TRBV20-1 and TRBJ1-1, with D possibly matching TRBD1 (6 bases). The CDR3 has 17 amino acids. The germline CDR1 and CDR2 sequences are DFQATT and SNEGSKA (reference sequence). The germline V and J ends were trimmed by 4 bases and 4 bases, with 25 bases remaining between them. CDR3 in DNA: TGCAGTGCTATAACCAGGGGCACCAGGTTCGGGGGCACTGAAGCTTTCTTT. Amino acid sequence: CSAITRGTRFGGTEAFF.

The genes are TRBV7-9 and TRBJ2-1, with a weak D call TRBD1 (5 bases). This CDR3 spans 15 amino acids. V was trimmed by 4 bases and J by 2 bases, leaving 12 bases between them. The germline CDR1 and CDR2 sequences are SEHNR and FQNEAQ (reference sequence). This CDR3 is CASSYRWGPYNEQFF. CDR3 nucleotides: TGTGCCAGCAGCTACCGGTGGGGCCCCTACAATGAGCAGTTCTTC.

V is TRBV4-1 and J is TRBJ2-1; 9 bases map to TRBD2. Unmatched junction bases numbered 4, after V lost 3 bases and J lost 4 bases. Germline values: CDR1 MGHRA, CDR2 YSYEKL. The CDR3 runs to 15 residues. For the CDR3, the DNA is TGCGCCAGCAGCCAGACTAGCGGACGGTACAATGAGCAGTTCTTC. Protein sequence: CASSQTSGRYNEQFF.

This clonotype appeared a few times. CDR3 in amino acids: CASSYSGSDEQFF. The CDR3 DNA reads TGTGCCAGCAGTTACTCCGGTAGCGATGAGCAGTTCTTC. J is TRBJ2-1 and V is TRBV6-6; possibly TRBD2 for D (5 bases). This CDR3 has 13 amino acids. Trimming removed 0 bases at V and 8 bases at J, with 8 bases between. Per the germline V gene, CDR1 is MNHNY and CDR2 is SVGAGI (reference sequence).

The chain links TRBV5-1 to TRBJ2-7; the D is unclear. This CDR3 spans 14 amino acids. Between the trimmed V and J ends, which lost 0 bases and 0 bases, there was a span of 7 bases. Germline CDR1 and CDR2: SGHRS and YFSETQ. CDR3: CASSLGALSYEQYF. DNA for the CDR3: TGCGCCAGCAGCTTGGGGGCCCTCTCCTACGAGCAGTACTTC.

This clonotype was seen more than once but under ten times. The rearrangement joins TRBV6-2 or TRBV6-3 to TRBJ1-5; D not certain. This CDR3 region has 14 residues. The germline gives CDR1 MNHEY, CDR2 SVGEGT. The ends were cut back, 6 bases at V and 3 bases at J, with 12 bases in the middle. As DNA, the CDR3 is TGTGCCAGCAGCCAAGTCAGTACCAATCAGCCCCAGCATTTT. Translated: CASSQVSTNQPQHF.

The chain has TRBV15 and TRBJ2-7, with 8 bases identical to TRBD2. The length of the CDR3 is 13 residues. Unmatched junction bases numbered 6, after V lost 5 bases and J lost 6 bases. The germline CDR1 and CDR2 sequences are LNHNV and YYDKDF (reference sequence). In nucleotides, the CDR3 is TGTGCCACCAGCCGTACCGGGACTAGCGAGCAGTACTTC. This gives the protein CATSRTGTSEQYF.

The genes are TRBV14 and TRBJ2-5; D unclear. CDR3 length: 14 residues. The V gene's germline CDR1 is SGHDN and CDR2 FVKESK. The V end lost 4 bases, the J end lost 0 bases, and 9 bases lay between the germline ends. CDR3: CASSRHLYQETQYF. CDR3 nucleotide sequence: TGTGCCAGCAGCCGACACCTGTACCAAGAGACCCAGTACTTC.

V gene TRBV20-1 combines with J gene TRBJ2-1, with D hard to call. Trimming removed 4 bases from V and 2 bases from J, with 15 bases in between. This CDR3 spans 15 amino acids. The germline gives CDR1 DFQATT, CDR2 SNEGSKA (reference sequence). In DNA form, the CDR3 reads TGCAGTGCTATCCTTCTTGGCACGCCCTACAATGAGCAGTTCTTC. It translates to CSAILLGTPYNEQFF.

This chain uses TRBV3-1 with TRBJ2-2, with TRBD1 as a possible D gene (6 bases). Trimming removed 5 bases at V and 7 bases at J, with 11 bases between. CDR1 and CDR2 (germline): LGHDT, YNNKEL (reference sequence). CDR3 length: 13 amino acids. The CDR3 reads CASSYRDGGELFF. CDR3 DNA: TGTGCCAGCAGCTACAGGGATGGCGGGGAGCTGTTTTTT. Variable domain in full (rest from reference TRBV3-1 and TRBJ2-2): DTAVSQTPKYLVTQMGNDKSIKCEQNLGHDTMYWYKQDSKKFLKIMFSYNNKELIINETVPNRFSPKSPDKAHLNLHINSLELGDSAVYFCASSYRDGGELFFGEGSRLTVL.

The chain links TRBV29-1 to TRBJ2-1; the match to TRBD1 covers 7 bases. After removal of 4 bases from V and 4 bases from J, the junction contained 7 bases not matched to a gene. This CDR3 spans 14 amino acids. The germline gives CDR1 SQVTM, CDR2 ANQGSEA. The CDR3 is CSVAQGQRYNEQFF. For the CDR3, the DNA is TGCAGCGTTGCCCAGGGACAGCGTTACAATGAGCAGTTCTTC.

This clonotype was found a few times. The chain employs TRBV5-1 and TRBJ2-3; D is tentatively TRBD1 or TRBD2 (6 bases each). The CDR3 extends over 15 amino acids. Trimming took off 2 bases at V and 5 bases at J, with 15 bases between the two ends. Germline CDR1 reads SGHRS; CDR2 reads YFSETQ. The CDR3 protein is CASSFTGAPGDTQYF. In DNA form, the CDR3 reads TGCGCCAGCAGCTTCACGGGGGCCCCCGGAGATACGCAGTATTTT.

CDR3: CASSPWNQPQHF. CDR3 sequence (DNA): TGTGCCAGCAGTCCCTGGAATCAGCCCCAGCATTTT. This chain uses TRBV12-3 or TRBV12-4 with TRBJ1-5; D call uncertain. This CDR3 spans 12 amino acids. Between the trimmed V and J ends, which lost 5 bases and 4 bases, there was a span of 6 bases.

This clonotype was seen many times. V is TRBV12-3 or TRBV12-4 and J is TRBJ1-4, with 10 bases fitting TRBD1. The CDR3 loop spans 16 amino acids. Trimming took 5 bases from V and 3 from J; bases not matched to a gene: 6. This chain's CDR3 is CASSPGTGVPNEKLFF. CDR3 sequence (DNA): TGTGCCAGCAGTCCTGGGACAGGGGTTCCTAATGAAAAACTGTTTTTT.

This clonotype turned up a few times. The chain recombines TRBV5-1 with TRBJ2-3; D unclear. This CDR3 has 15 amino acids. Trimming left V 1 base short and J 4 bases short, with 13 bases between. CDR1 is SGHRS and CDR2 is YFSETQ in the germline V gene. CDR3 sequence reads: CASSLSGNNADTQYF. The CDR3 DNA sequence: TGCGCCAGCAGCTTGAGTGGGAATAACGCAGATACGCAGTATTTT.

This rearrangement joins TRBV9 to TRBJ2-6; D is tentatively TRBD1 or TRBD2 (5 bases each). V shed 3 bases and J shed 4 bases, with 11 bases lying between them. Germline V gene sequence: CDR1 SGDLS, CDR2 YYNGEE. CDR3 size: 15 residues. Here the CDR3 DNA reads TGTGCCAGCAGCGGACGGGGCTCGGGGGCCAACGTCCTGACTTTC. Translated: CASSGRGSGANVLTF.

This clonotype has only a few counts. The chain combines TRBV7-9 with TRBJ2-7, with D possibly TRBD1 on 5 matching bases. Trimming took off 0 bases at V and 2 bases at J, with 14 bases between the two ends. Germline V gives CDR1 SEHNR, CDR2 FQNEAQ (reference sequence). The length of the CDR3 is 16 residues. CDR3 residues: CASSLAQGAPPYEQYF. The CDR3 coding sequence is TGTGCCAGCAGCTTAGCTCAGGGCGCACCTCCCTACGAGCAGTACTTC.

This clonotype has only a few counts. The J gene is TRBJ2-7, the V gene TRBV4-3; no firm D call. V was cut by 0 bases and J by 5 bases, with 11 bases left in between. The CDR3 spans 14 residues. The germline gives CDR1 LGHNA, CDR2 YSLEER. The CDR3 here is CASSQDRIRNEQYF. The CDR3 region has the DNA TGCGCCAGCAGCCAAGATAGGATACGTAACGAGCAGTACTTC.

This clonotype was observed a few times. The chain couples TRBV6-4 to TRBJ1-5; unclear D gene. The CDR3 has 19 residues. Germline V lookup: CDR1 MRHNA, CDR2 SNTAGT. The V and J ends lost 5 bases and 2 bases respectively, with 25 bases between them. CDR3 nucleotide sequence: TGTGCCAGCAGTACCCCACAATCGTATCGAGGGTTGGGCAATCAGCCCCAGCATTTT. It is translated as CASSTPQSYRGLGNQPQHF.

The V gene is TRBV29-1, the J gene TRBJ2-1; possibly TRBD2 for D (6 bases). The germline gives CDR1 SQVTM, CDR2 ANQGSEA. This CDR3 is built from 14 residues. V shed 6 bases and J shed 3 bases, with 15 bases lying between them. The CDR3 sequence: CSVLLTRVYNEQFF. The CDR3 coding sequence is TGCAGCGTCTTATTGACTAGGGTCTACAATGAGCAGTTCTTC.

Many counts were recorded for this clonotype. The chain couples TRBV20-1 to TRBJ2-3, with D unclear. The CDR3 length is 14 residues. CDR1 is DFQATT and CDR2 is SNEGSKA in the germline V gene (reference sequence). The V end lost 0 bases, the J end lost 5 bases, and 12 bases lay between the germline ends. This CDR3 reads CSARDMVRGDTQYF. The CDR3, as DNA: TGCAGTGCTAGAGATATGGTGCGAGGAGATACGCAGTATTTT.

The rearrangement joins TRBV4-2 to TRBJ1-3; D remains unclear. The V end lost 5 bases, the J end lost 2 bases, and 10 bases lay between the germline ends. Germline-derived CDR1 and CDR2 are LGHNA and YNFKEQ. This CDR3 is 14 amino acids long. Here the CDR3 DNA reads TGTGCCAGCAGCTCCAGGTGGCCTGGAAACACCATATATTTT. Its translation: CASSSRWPGNTIYF.

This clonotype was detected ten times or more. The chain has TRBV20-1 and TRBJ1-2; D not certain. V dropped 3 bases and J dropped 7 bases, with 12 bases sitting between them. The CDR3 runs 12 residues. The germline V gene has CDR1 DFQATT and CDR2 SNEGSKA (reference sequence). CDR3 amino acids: CSASPAATGYTF. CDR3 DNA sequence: TGCAGTGCTAGTCCAGCGGCCACTGGCTACACCTTC.